This T cell receptor (beta chain) originates from a study of shared clonotypes between healthy human individuals (TCRdb year 2020). For the study in its entirety: The cohort included three men and a couple of women between 18 and 49 years of age. The study deeply sequenced blood TCR repertoires of about 5 healthy adults to estimate repertoire size and the extent of clonotype sharing between individuals. For each donor, CD4 naive and CD4 memory were each given three plates, CD8 naive was given two plates, and CD8 memory was given one plate. To increase sequencing depth and limit assay-specific biases, TCR repertoire library preparation and sequencing were carried out by different laboratories using diverse techniques. Each donor's leukapheresis produced roughly between about 0.8 and 10 billion PBMCs.

TCR CDR3 regions were amplified from genomic DNA by multiplex PCR using the deep immunoSEQ assay. Extracted genomic DNA from each cell subset was spread evenly across all wells of several immunoSEQ 96-well plates, with each plate serving as a replicate. For sorted subsets, each replicate PCR was loaded with 200 ng genomic DNA, equivalent to roughly 30,000 T cell genomes. The purified libraries were quantified using a Qubit 3.0 fluorometer, sized with a Bioanalyzer 2100, and then quantified again using the KAPA Library Quantification kit. A separate single-read 150-cycle Illumina NextSeq 550 flow cell was used to sequence each immunoSEQ 96-well plate. Under the source paper's analysis protocol: Because the immunoSEQ output held only junctional sequences and lacked quality scores, the filtering could not match the filtering applied to full-length reads. Sequences were annotated with PyIR, a Python wrapper for IgBLAST v1.9, using IMGT germline references to assign V/J genes and CDR3. Reads were removed for weak V/J assignments (E-value above 1e-6), missing CDR3, stop codons, out-of-frame junctions, or ambiguous translated residues. A V3J clonotype was defined by an identical inferred V gene, J gene, and CDR3 amino acid sequence. Percentage overlap between repertoires was computed as shared unique clonotypes divided by the size of the smaller repertoire. Repertoire richness was assessed with RTK rarefaction, the Chao1 estimator, and Recon v2.1 estimates of unobserved clonotypes. Generation probabilities were computed with OLGA for all TCRbeta clonotypes obtained by the gDNA method from several donors. TCRdb mirrors the immuneACCESS table, restricted to in-frame sequences. Some clones are absent from its copies; in checked studies, under half trace to an unresolved V gene, and the reason for the others is unknown. V, J and clone size reflect that table, while D and trimming were determined from the DNA. This sample is represented by some 1 million clones; around 74% of them were singletons. 1.4% to 1.5% of the sample is taken by the ten largest.

With respect to this clone: Its antigen is currently not known. One base away there is no much larger clone; base qualities are not given.

The CDR3 goes from the cysteine to the phenylalanine over 15 residues. The read is trimmed to its CDR3 DNA, 45 bases read in frame from base 1. V loses 1 base at its end and J loses 3 bases; junction bases beyond the gene matches: 3. CDR1 is given as SGHRS and CDR2 as YFSETQ, both from the germline V gene. Here is what the overall study found, with its caveats: Only blood was sampled, and tissue TCR repertoires likely differ from those in blood. Naive subsets generally had larger estimated clonotype richness than memory subsets did. Based on pairwise subsampling, the degree of clonotype sharing among donors was expected to be affected by sequencing depth. Even with the large sequencing depth, rarefaction of the sorted-subset datasets indicated that sequencing was incomplete. Compared with non-shared clonotypes, the clonotypes found in all four sorted-subset donors had higher generation probabilities. About 5% of naive CD4, 3% to 4% of naive CD8, around 2.3% of memory CD4, and more than 0.35% of memory CD8 clonotypes were shared across several donors. The small number of donors limited the genetic and exposure-history diversity represented.

Donors were healthy HIV-negative adults with no recently reported acute infections or vaccinations. Only Caucasian adults living in Nashville, Tennessee, USA were represented among the donors. CD4+ T cells were enriched by magnetic negative selection; naive cells were then positively selected on CD45RA, and the negative fraction formed the memory subset. Blood was obtained by leukapheresis, after which PBMCs were separated by Ficoll-Histopaque density gradient centrifugation and cryopreserved in liquid nitrogen vapor phase. Analytical flow cytometry was used to check the purity and quantity of each magnetically sorted T cell population. Genomic DNA was isolated from each sorted fraction and quantified by UV absorbance on a Nanodrop 2000c.

Here the chain combines TRBV5-1 and TRBJ1-4; TRBD1 lines up with 7 middle nucleotides. The source material was memory CD4+ T cells sorted from blood. Sample cell subset or site, as interpreted from the label and publication: CD45RA-negative fraction. This TCR came from a man between 18 and 35 years old in good health. The DNA reads TGCGCCAGCAGCTTGACGGGACAGTCTAATGAAAAACTGTTTTTT. This yields the protein CASSLTGQSNEKLFF.